These 3 T cell receptor beta chains were all obtained from the same sample, sequenced in a study of control samples from healthy donors and cancer patients. Some clones are missing from TCRdb's copy, which holds only in-frame ones; the method was immunoSEQ multiplex PCR. The sample holds fewer than 300,000 clones, 82% seen once. The material sequenced was PBMCs. The receptor set was obtained from a woman aged 55-70 years with lung cancer.

This clone was detected only a few times. The V call is TRBV9, the J call TRBJ2-5; 7 bases map to TRBD1. Germline lookup yields CDR1 SGDLS and CDR2 YYNGEE. Trimming removed 0 bases from V and 5 bases from J; junction bases left unmatched: 10. This CDR3 comprises 16 residues. In DNA form, the CDR3 reads TGTGCCAGCAGCGTAGCTCCGGGACAGACAGGGGAGACCCAGTACTTC. It yields the protein CASSVAPGQTGETQYF.

This chain uses TRBV3-1 (or the pseudogene TRBV3-2) with TRBJ1-2; the D gene is possibly TRBD1 (5 bases). Trimming pared 4 bases from V and 3 bases from J, leaving 18 bases between. The CDR3 is made up of 16 amino acids. Per germline, CDR1 LGHDT and CDR2 YNNKEL (reference sequence). The CDR3, as DNA: TGTGCCAGCAGCCTCCTTGATGACAGCAGCTACTATGGCTACACCTTC. As protein: CASSLLDDSSYYGYTF.

The V and J genes are TRBV25-1 and TRBJ2-1; TRBD2 might be the D (6 bases). The germline V gene encodes CDR1 MGHDK and CDR2 SYGVNS. CDR3 length: 14 amino acids. V was clipped by 3 bases and J by 4 bases, with 10 bases between them. The CDR3 nucleotides are TGTGCCAGCAGTGACCTCGGGACTTACAATGAGCAGTTCTTC. As protein: CASSDLGTYNEQFF. The full variable domain, rest sourced from reference TRBV25-1 and TRBJ2-1, is EADIYQTPRYLVIGTGKKITLECSQTMGHDKMYWYQQDPGMELHLIHYSYGVNSTEKGDLSSESTVSRIRTEHFPLTLESARPSHTSQYLCASSDLGTYNEQFFGPGTRLTVL.